These 11 T cell receptor beta chains share one sample of origin, sequenced in a study of shared clonotypes between healthy human individuals. TCRdb's copy holds only in-frame clones and misses some; the assay was immunoSEQ multiplex PCR. The sample lists hundreds of thousands of clones, approximately 90% occurring once. As defined, naive CD8 cells were CD45RO-negative and positively selected for CCR7, with terminally differentiated effector memory CD45RA+ cells excluded. Material: naive CD8+ T cells sorted from blood. Receptor source: a man under 40 in good health.

The chain uses TRBV29-1 and TRBJ2-1, with D possibly TRBD1 on 5 matching bases. In germline, CDR1 is SQVTM, CDR2 ANQGSEA. The CDR3 has 14 residues. V gave up 3 bases and J gave up 2 bases, with 11 bases separating them. For the CDR3, the DNA is TGCAGCGTTGATGGCCAGGGCACCTACAATGAGCAGTTCTTC. Its protein is CSVDGQGTYNEQFF.

Written as DNA, the CDR3 is TGTGCCAGCAGAAGGACTGGATTAACTTACGAGCAGTACTTC. This translates into CASRRTGLTYEQYF. This chain joins TRBV27 and TRBJ2-7; the D gene is possibly TRBD2 (5 bases). Deletions cut 6 bases from V and 4 bases from J, with 16 bases between. Germline assignment: CDR1 MNHEY and CDR2 SMNVEV (reference sequence). The CDR3 runs to 14 residues.

This clone has a handful of counts. The chain carries TRBV30 and TRBJ1-1; no reliable D call. This CDR3 comprises 12 residues. Trimming removed 2 bases at V and 4 bases at J, with 8 bases between. Germline values: CDR1 GTSNPN, CDR2 SVGIG (reference sequence). Here the CDR3 DNA reads TGTGCCTGGAGTCTTAGTGGCACTGAAGCTTTCTTT. It yields the protein CAWSLSGTEAFF.

In its sample, this clone was seen a few times. This rearrangement joins TRBV5-6 to TRBJ1-3; D perhaps matches TRBD1 (5 bases). The CDR3 sequence is 16 residues long. CDR1 and CDR2 from the germline V gene are SGHDT and YYEEEE. Between the trimmed V and J ends, which lost 1 base and 2 bases, there was a span of 13 bases. The CDR3 protein is CASSLTRADAGNTIYF. The CDR3 DNA reads TGTGCCAGCAGCTTGACCAGGGCCGACGCTGGAAACACCATATATTTT.

In this sample, this clone turned up once. V and J are TRBV30 and TRBJ2-1; TRBD2 matches at 8 bases. This CDR3 has 14 residues. Germline V gene lookup returns CDR1 GTSNPN and CDR2 SVGIG (reference sequence). V was pared by 5 bases and J by 5 bases, with 8 bases of the junction left unmatched. For the CDR3, the DNA is TGTGCCTGGGATACTAGCGGCCAAAACAATGAGCAGTTCTTC. Translation: CAWDTSGQNNEQFF.

The chain recombines TRBV11-2 with TRBJ2-1; 8 nucleotides line up with TRBD2. Germline V gene sequence: CDR1 SGHAT, CDR2 FQNNGV. This CDR3 has 15 amino acids. Unmatched junction bases numbered 6, after V lost 5 bases and J lost 3 bases. In DNA form, the CDR3 reads TGTGCCAGCAGCAATAGCGGGATGGGCTACAATGAGCAGTTCTTC. Its translation: CASSNSGMGYNEQFF.

The V and J genes are TRBV19 and TRBJ2-2; 10 bases line up with TRBD1. The CDR3 extends over 18 amino acids. CDR1 is LNHDA, CDR2 SQIVND, per germline (reference sequence). With V trimmed by 4 bases and J by 3 bases, 11 bases remained unmatched. CDR3 sequence (DNA): TGTGCCAGTAGTACGACCGACGGACAGGGGGTGCACACCGGGGAGCTGTTTTTT. Translated, it gives CASSTTDGQGVHTGELFF.

The chain couples TRBV27 to TRBJ1-5, with TRBD1 as a possible D gene (5 bases). Per germline, CDR1 MNHEY and CDR2 SMNVEV (reference sequence). Trimming removed 6 bases from V and 0 bases from J, with 12 bases in between. The CDR3 consists of 15 residues. CDR3 residues: CASRVTGYSNQPQHF. The CDR3 nucleotides are TGTGCCAGCAGAGTTACAGGCTATAGCAATCAGCCCCAGCATTTT.

V and J are TRBV4-3 and TRBJ2-3; D may be TRBD1 (6 bases). The CDR3 extends over 17 amino acids. Trimming took 0 bases from V and 5 from J, leaving 18 bases between them. Germline V gene sequence: CDR1 LGHNA, CDR2 YSLEER. CDR3 in DNA: TGCGCCAGCAGCCAAGATAGGGTCAGGGGAGCACAAGATACGCAGTATTTT. Encoded protein: CASSQDRVRGAQDTQYF.

The chain combines TRBV9 with TRBJ2-3; D is unresolved. CDR1 and CDR2 (germline): SGDLS, YYNGEE. The CDR3 consists of 13 residues. The germline V and J ends were trimmed by 3 bases and 6 bases, with 11 bases remaining between them. The CDR3 nucleotides are TGTGCCAGCAGCGGACTTATTACCGATACGCAGTATTTT. Translated: CASSGLITDTQYF.

This sequence joins TRBV7-9 and TRBJ2-1, with 8 nucleotides matching TRBD2. Losses at the gene ends were 4 bases for V and 4 bases for J; bases not matched to a gene: 9. The CDR3 contains 16 residues. Germline lookup yields CDR1 SEHNR and CDR2 FQNEAQ (reference sequence). CDR3 protein: CASSSTGTRIYNEQFF. In nucleotides, the CDR3 is TGTGCCAGCAGCTCCACCGGGACTAGGATTTACAATGAGCAGTTCTTC.